This record concerns one T cell receptor beta chain sequence. Its cognate antigen is unknown. Researchers ran the PCR with 60 Vbeta and 13 Jbeta primers. The assay was immunoSEQ multiplex PCR, and TCRdb's table has in-frame clones only and misses some. There are more than 90,000 clones in the sample; approximately 76% occur only once, and 16% lies in the top ten. The entry originates in a study of cytomegalovirus exposure and HLA in healthy donors. Study-wide context: Genetic ancestry analysis placed approximately 79% of the 410 or so donors that were genotyped in the Caucasian-associated cluster. Study-wide results and caveats: Accurate prediction of most subjects' HLA-A and HLA-B alleles from TCR beta sequences was reported. Later work showed greater clonal expansion in HLA-associated TCR beta chains than in equally common others.

The source of this sequence is a man aged 45-60 years in good health and CMV-seropositive. Sample: PBMCs.

CDR3 coding DNA: TGTGCCACCAGCAGAGAGGGCACAGGGAATGAAAAACTGTTTTTT. It translates to CATSREGTGNEKLFF. The chain is built from TRBV15 and TRBJ1-4; D is perhaps TRBD1 (6 bases). CDR3 length: 15 residues. In germline, CDR1 is LNHNV, CDR2 YYDKDF (reference sequence). The V and J ends lost 0 bases and 5 bases respectively, with 10 bases between them.